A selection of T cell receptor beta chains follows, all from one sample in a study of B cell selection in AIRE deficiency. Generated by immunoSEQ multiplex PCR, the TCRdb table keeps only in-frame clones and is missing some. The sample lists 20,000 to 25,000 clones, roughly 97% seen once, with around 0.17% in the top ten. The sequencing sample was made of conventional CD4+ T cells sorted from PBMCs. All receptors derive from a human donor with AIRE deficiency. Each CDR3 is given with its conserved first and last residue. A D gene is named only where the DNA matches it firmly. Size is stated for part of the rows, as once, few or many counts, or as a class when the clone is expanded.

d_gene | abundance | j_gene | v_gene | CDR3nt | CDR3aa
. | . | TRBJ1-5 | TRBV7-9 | TGTGCCAGTGGTTGGGGGTCAGCTGGGCAGCCCCAGCATTTT | CASGWGSAGQPQHF
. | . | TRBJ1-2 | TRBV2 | TGTGCCAGCAGTGAATCAGCAGGAAACTATGGCTACACCTTC | CASSESAGNYGYTF
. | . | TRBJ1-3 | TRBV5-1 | TGCGCCAGCAGCTTGGCACTGGGTGGCACCATATATTTT | CASSLALGGTIYF
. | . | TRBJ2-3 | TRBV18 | TGTGCCAGCTCAGGTGACCCAGATACGCAGTATTTT | CASSGDPDTQYF
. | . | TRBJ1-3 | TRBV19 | TGTGCCAGTAGTATAGCGGACAGCTCTGGAAACACCATATATTTT | CASSIADSSGNTIYF
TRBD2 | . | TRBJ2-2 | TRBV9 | TGTGCCAGCAGCGTTGCTAGCGGGAGGGGTACCGGGGAGCTGTTTTTT | CASSVASGRGTGELFF
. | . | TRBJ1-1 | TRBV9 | TGTGCCAGCAGCCCTAGCCCAGAGAACACTGAAGCTTTCTTT | CASSPSPENTEAFF
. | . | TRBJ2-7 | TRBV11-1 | TGTGCCAGCAGTCGCCGGAGGCCCCCCTACGAGCAGTACTTC | CASSRRRPPYEQYF
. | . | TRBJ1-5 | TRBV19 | TGTGCCAGTAGTATTATAAATCAGCCCCAGCATTTT | CASSIINQPQHF
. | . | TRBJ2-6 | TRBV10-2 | TGCGCCAGCCAGGTCTCTGGGGCCAACGTCCTGACTTTC | CASQVSGANVLTF
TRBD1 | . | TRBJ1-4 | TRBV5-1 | TGCGCCAGCAGCTTGGCCCCACAGGGGGGCAACGAAAAACTGTTTTTT | CASSLAPQGGNEKLFF
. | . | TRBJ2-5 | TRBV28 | TGTGCCAGCAGTTTTGGTCGCGGGGACCGTACGGAGACCCAGTACTTC | CASSFGRGDRTETQYF
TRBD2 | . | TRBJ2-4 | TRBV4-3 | TGCGCCAGCAGCCAAGATAGGCGACTAGCGGGAGGGGGGGGCATTCAGTACTTC | CASSQDRRLAGGGGIQYF
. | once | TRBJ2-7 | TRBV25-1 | TGTGCCAGCAGTGAATCCAAAGTTACAAGGGCCGAGCAGTACTTC | CASSESKVTRAEQYF
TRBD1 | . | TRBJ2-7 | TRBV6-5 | TGTGCCAGCACTCGGCTACAGGGGTACTACGAGCAGTACTTC | CASTRLQGYYEQYF
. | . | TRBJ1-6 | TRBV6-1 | TGTGCCAGCAGTCCCCCCCCCTTCCAACCCCTCCACTTT | CASSPPPFQPLHF
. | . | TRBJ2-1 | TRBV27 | TGTGCCAGCAGTCAACCGAAAGCGTCTCAATCCTACAATGAGCAGTTCTTC | CASSQPKASQSYNEQFF
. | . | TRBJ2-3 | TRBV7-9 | TGTGCCAGCAGCTTAAGGCCGGGGATTACAGATACGCAGTATTTT | CASSLRPGITDTQYF
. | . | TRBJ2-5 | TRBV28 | TGTGCCAGCAGGGGGGGTGGGGGACTCCAAGAGACCCAGTACTTC | CASRGGGGLQETQYF
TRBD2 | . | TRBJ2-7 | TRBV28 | TGTGCGACCATCAGGCTAGCGGGCTCCCACGAGCAGTACTTC | CATIRLAGSHEQYF